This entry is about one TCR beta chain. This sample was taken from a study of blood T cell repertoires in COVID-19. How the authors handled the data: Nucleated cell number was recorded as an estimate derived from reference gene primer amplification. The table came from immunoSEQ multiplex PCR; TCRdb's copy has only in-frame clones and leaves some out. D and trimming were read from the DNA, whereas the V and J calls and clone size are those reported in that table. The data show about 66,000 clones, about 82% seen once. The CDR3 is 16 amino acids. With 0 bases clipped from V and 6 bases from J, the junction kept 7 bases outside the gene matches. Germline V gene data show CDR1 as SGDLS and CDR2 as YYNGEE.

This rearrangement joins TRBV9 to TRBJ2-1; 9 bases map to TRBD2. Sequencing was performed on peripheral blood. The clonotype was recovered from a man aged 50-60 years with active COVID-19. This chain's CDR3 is CASSVAGSGRGNEQFF. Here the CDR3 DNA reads TGTGCCAGCAGCGTAGCGGGTAGCGGGAGAGGCAATGAGCAGTTCTTC.